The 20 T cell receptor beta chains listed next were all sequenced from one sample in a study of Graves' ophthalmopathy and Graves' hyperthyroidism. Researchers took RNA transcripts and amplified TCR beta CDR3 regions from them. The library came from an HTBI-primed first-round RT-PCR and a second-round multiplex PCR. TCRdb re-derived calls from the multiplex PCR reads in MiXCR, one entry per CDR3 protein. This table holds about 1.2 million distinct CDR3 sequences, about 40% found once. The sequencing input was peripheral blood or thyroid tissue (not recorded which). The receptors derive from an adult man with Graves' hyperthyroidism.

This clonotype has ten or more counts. The CDR3 is CASSLIGLDTAGNTIYF. Written as DNA, the CDR3 is TGTGCCAGCAGCTTAATCGGATTAGACACGGCAGGAAACACCATATATTTT. The chain employs TRBV7-9 and TRBJ1-3; D is uncertain. Trimming removed 2 bases from V and 4 bases from J, with 18 bases in between. The CDR3 is 17 residues long. Germline CDR1 and CDR2: SEHNR and FQNEAQ (reference sequence).

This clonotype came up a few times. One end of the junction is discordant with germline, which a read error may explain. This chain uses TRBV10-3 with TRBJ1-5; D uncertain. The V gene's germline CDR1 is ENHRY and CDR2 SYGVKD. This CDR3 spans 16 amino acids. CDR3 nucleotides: TGTGCCAGCAGTTACGCCTGGGAATATAGCAATCAGCCCCAGCATTTT. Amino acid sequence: CASSYAWEYSNQPQHF.

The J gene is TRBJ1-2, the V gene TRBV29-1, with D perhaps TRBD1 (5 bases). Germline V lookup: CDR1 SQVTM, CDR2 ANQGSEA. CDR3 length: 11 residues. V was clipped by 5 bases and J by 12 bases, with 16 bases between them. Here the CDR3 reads CSVITGSGNTF. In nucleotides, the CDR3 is TGCAGCGTTATTACAGGCTCTGGAAACACCTTC.

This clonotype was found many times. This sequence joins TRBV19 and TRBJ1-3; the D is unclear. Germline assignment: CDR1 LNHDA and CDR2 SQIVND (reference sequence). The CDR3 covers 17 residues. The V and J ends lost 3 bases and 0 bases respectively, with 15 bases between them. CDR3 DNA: TGTGCCAGTAGTATTTCCCTTCACGGATCCTCTGGAAACACCATATATTTT. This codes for CASSISLHGSSGNTIYF. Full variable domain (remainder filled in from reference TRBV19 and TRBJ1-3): DGGITQSPKYLFRKEGQNVTLSCEQNLNHDAMYWYRQDPGQGLRLIYYSQIVNDFQKGDIAEGYSVSREKKESFPLTVTSAQKNPTAFYLCASSISLHGSSGNTIYFGEGSWLTVV.

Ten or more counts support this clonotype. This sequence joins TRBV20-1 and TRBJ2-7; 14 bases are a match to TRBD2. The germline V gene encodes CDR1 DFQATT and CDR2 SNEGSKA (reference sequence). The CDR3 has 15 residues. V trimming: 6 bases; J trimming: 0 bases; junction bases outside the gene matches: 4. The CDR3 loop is CSASGTSGGSYEQYF. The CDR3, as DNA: TGCAGTGCGTCCGGGACTAGCGGGGGCTCCTACGAGCAGTACTTC.

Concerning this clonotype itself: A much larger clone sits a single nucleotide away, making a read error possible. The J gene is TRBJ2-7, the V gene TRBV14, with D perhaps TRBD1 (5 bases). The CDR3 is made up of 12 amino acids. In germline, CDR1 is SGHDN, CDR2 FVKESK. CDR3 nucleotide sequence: TGTGCCGGCAGCCCCTTTAAAGGGGCCTCGTACTTC. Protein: CAGSPFKGASYF.

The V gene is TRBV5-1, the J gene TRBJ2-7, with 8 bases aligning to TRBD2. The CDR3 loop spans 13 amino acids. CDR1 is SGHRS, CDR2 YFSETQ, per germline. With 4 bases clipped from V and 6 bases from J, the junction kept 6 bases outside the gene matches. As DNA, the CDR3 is TGCGCCAGCAGCCCGGGGGGGTTCGGCGAGCAGTACTTC. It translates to CASSPGGFGEQYF.

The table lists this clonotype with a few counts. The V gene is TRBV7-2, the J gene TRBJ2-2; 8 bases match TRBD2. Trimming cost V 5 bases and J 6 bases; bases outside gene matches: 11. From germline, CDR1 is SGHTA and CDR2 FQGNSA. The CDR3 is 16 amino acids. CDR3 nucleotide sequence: TGTGCCAGCAGCATCTTACTTGCGGGGGGCCCCGGGGAGCTGTTTTTT. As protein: CASSILLAGGPGELFF.

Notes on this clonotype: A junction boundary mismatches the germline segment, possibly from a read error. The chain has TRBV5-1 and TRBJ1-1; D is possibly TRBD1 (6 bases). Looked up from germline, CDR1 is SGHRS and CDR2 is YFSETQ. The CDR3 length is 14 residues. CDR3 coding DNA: TGTGCCAGCAGCCGAACAGGGTTGGTCACTGAAGCTTTCTTT. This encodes CASSRTGLVTEAFF.

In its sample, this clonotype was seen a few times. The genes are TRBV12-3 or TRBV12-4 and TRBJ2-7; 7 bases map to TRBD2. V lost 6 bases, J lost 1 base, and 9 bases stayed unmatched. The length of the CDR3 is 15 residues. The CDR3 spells CASSYSGGSSYEQYF. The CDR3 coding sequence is TGTGCCAGCAGCTACTCGGGAGGTAGTTCCTACGAGCAGTACTTC.

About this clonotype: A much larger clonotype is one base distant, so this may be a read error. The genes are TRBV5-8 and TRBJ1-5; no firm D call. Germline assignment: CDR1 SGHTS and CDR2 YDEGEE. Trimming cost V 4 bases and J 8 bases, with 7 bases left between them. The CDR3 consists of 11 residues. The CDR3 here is CASSREEPQHF. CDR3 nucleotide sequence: TGTGCCAGCAGCCGGGAAGAGCCCCAGCATTTT. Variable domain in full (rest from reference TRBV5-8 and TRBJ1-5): EAGVTQSPTHLIKTRGQQATLRCSPISGHTSVYWYQQALGLGLQFLLWYDEGEERNRGNFPPRFSGRQFPNYSSELNVNALELEDSALYLCASSREEPQHFGDGTRLSIL.

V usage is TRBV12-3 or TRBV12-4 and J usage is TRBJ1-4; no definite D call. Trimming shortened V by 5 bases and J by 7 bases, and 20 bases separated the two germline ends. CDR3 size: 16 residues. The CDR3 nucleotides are TGTGCCAGCAGTCCTACGGCAAGCTGGCTGAGTGAAAAACTGTTTTTT. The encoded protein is CASSPTASWLSEKLFF.

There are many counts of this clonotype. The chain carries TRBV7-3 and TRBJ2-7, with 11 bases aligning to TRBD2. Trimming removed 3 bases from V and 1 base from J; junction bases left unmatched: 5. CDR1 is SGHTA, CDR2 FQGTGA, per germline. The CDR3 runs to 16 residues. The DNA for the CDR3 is TGTGCCAGCAGCTTGCTAGCGGGAGGAGTATCCTACGAGCAGTACTTC. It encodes CASSLLAGGVSYEQYF.

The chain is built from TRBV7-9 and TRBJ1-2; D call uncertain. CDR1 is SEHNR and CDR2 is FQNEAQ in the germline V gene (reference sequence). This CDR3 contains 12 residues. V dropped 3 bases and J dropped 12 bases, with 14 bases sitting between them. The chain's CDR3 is CASSLQSSGNTF. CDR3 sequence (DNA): TGTGCCAGCAGCTTGCAGTCATCTGGAAACACCTTC.

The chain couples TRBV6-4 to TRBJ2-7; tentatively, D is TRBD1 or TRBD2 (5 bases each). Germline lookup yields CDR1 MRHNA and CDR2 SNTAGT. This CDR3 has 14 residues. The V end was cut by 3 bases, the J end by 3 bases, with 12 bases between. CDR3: CASSERGGGYEQYF. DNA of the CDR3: TGTGCCAGCAGTGAAAGGGGTGGAGGCTACGAGCAGTACTTC.

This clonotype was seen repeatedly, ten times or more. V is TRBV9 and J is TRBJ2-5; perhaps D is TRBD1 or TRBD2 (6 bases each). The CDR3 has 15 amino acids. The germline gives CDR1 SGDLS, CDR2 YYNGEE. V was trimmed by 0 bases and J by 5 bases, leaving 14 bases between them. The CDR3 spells CASSVGGGFVETQYF. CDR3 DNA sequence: TGTGCCAGCAGCGTAGGAGGGGGGTTCGTGGAGACCCAGTACTTC.

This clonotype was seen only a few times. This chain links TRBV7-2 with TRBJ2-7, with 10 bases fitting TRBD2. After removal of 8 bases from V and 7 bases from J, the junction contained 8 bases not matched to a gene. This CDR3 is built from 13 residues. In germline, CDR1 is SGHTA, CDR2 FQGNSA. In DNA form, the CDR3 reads TGTGCCAGCTCTAGCGGGGGCCTAGGGGAGCAGTACTTC. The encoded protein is CASSSGGLGEQYF.

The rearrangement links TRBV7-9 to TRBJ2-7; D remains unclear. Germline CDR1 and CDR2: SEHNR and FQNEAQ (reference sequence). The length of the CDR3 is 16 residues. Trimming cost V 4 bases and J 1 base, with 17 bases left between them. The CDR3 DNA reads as TGTGCCAGCAGCTCAAGTCTGGGATTTGATTCCTACGAGCAGTACTTC. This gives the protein CASSSSLGFDSYEQYF.

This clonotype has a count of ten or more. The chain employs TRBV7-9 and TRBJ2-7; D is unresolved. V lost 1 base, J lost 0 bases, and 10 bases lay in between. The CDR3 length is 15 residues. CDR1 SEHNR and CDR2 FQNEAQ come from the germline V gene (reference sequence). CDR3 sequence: CASSLDRTNSYEQYF. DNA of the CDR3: TGTGCCAGCAGCTTAGATCGGACGAACTCCTACGAGCAGTACTTC.

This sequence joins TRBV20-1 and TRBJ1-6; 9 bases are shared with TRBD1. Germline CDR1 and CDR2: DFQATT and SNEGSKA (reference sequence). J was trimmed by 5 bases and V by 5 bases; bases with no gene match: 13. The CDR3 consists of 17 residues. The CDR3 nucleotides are TGCAGTGCTGAGCCCCCTATACAGGGGGCTGATAATTCACCCCTCCACTTT. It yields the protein CSAEPPIQGADNSPLHF.